A selection of T cell receptor beta chains follows, all from one sample in a study of identical twins. TCRdb ran MiXCR on the 5' RACE reads and lists one entry per CDR3 protein. The sample gives around 450,000 distinct CDR3 sequences, approximately 14% of which show up once; roughly 0.5% is in the top ten. The same data also contributed to another study, on yellow fever vaccine responses in identical twins.

Sequencing input: CD4+ T cells sorted from blood. The receptors were gathered from a woman younger than 35 in good health. The CDR3 runs from the conserved cysteine through the conserved F or W. Fields, in order: V gene, J gene, CDR3 protein.

v_gene: TRBV2; j_gene: TRBJ2-5; CDR3aa: CASKREGVETQYF
v_gene: TRBV7-9; j_gene: TRBJ2-5; CDR3aa: CASSLGDREVQETQYF
v_gene: TRBV20-1; j_gene: TRBJ2-2; CDR3aa: CSARAWPTGELFF
v_gene: TRBV24-1; j_gene: TRBJ2-1; CDR3aa: CATSESILSSYNEQFF
v_gene: TRBV4-1; j_gene: TRBJ2-1; CDR3aa: CASSGSREQFF
v_gene: TRBV10-3; j_gene: TRBJ2-3; CDR3aa: CAISDGVRDTQYF
v_gene: TRBV2; j_gene: TRBJ2-1; CDR3aa: CASSNSGANNEQFF
v_gene: TRBV7-2; j_gene: TRBJ1-5; CDR3aa: CASSLGGDKAQHF
v_gene: TRBV15; j_gene: TRBJ2-1; CDR3aa: CATSRDWASGRIEQFF
v_gene: TRBV7-9; j_gene: TRBJ2-1; CDR3aa: CASSGRISYNEQFF
v_gene: TRBV6-1; j_gene: TRBJ2-7; CDR3aa: CASSKSTETVPYEQYF
v_gene: TRBV5-6; j_gene: TRBJ2-3; CDR3aa: CASSLGSGRSTDTQYF
v_gene: TRBV6-2/TRBV6-3; j_gene: TRBJ2-1; CDR3aa: CASKALLEGLRLLSYNEQFF
v_gene: TRBV5-1; j_gene: TRBJ2-1; CDR3aa: CASSSSQSSYNEQFF
v_gene: TRBV27; j_gene: TRBJ2-7; CDR3aa: CASEQGGSYEQYF
v_gene: TRBV12-3/TRBV12-4; j_gene: TRBJ2-5; CDR3aa: CASRITGEETQYF
v_gene: TRBV6-1; j_gene: TRBJ2-7; CDR3aa: CASSDPGGGHTRYEQYF
v_gene: TRBV3-1; j_gene: TRBJ1-3; CDR3aa: CASSRDMSSGNTIYF
v_gene: TRBV20-1; j_gene: TRBJ2-5; CDR3aa: CSASVGETQYF
v_gene: TRBV7-8; j_gene: TRBJ2-7; CDR3aa: CASSTLSWTSGTLYEQYF
v_gene: TRBV6-5; j_gene: TRBJ2-7; CDR3aa: CASSYGREGYEQYF
v_gene: TRBV12-3/TRBV12-4; j_gene: TRBJ2-2; CDR3aa: CASSLTGISTGELFF
v_gene: TRBV18; j_gene: TRBJ2-7; CDR3aa: CASSPLSGGGFYEQYF
v_gene: TRBV5-1; j_gene: TRBJ2-3; CDR3aa: CASSLSGDRTDTQYF
v_gene: TRBV6-6; j_gene: TRBJ1-2; CDR3aa: CASSDGTGRYTF
v_gene: TRBV7-9; j_gene: TRBJ2-1; CDR3aa: CARDDGANEQFF
v_gene: TRBV25-1; j_gene: TRBJ2-2; CDR3aa: CASSEQAGGTGELFF
v_gene: TRBV5-1; j_gene: TRBJ2-5; CDR3aa: CASSLNRQTQYF
v_gene: TRBV7-8; j_gene: TRBJ2-1; CDR3aa: CASSLLGWDEQFF
v_gene: TRBV5-1; j_gene: TRBJ2-1; CDR3aa: CASSRGRTGGDEQFF
v_gene: TRBV4-3; j_gene: TRBJ2-7; CDR3aa: CASSQDRGSKQYF
v_gene: TRBV4-1; j_gene: TRBJ1-5; CDR3aa: CASSQDPSGLSNQPQHF
v_gene: TRBV7-6; j_gene: TRBJ1-1; CDR3aa: CASSLAGWGEAFF
v_gene: TRBV6-2/TRBV6-3; j_gene: TRBJ2-6; CDR3aa: CASTWSSGANVLTF
v_gene: TRBV6-1; j_gene: TRBJ2-7; CDR3aa: CASRGSGQGRREQYF
v_gene: TRBV4-3; j_gene: TRBJ2-3; CDR3aa: CASSQELALSTDTQYF
v_gene: TRBV6-5; j_gene: TRBJ2-5; CDR3aa: CASSDSWAKKETQYF
v_gene: TRBV7-9; j_gene: TRBJ1-5; CDR3aa: CASSLGPGEGAQHF
v_gene: TRBV29-1; j_gene: TRBJ2-7; CDR3aa: CSVGLGPNEQYF
v_gene: TRBV10-3; j_gene: TRBJ1-5; CDR3aa: CAISETSQGTKPQHF
v_gene: TRBV6-5; j_gene: TRBJ2-1; CDR3aa: CASSYSTSGHYNEQFF
v_gene: TRBV29-1; j_gene: TRBJ2-7; CDR3aa: CSVAQGPNSEQYF
v_gene: TRBV5-1; j_gene: TRBJ1-6; CDR3aa: CASSLGASNSPLHF
v_gene: TRBV18; j_gene: TRBJ1-4; CDR3aa: CASSPLGQGPEKLFF
v_gene: TRBV5-1; j_gene: TRBJ2-2; CDR3aa: CASSFPRGQGPGELFF
v_gene: TRBV20-1; j_gene: TRBJ2-2; CDR3aa: CSALPDTGELFF
v_gene: TRBV7-2; j_gene: TRBJ2-3; CDR3aa: CASSKDSGARSTDTQYF
v_gene: TRBV20-1; j_gene: TRBJ1-6; CDR3aa: CSARVGGEYNSPLHF
v_gene: TRBV20-1; j_gene: TRBJ2-7; CDR3aa: CSASSLAGAGAEQYF
v_gene: TRBV2; j_gene: TRBJ2-3; CDR3aa: CASRASSSATQYF
v_gene: TRBV7-2; j_gene: TRBJ2-2; CDR3aa: CASSFYRTTGELFF